This entry is about one TCR beta chain. Antigen unknown. The ends were cut back, 3 bases at V and 8 bases at J, with 10 bases in the middle. The CDR3 is 12 amino acids. Germline V gene sequence: CDR1 SEHNR, CDR2 FQNEAQ (reference sequence). The sample originates from a study of blood T cells in healthy people across ages. Combining a sample-barcoded 5' primer with a J-beta primer mix, a second PCR ran for roughly 7 to 11 cycles. Using its own MiXCR run on the 5' RACE reads, TCRdb lists one record per CDR3 protein. This sample carries around 1.5 million distinct CDR3 sequences, approximately 63% of them seen once, and the ten largest clones take over 5%. Russia was home to the donors, healthy Caucasian individuals aged roughly 6 to 90. General observations from the study: The study regarded diversity estimates from one million T cells as underestimates. Compared with aged donors, long-lived donors showed fewer expanded clones, suggesting selection.

The clonotype originates from a young man in good health. The chain links TRBV7-9 to TRBJ1-2, with no clear D. Material for sequencing was blood. The CDR3 protein is CASSLQYGGYTF. CDR3 DNA sequence: TGTGCCAGCAGCTTGCAATACGGAGGCTACACCTTC.